This T cell receptor beta chain came from a study of T-cell reconstitution after alpha-beta-depleted transplantation in children. Unique molecular identifiers were incorporated during preparation of the TCRbeta library. TCRdb redid the calling of the PCR reads with MiXCR, one entry per CDR3 protein. The sample has about 440,000 distinct CDR3 sequences, approximately 41% seen once. Overall study findings and caveats: Reported findings indicate that, about two months after transplant, alpha-beta T cells came from several hundred expanded clones, which were derived from non-depleted graft cells.

This clonotype has a handful of counts. Antigen unknown. This specimen was PBMCs, taken before TCRalphabeta/CD19-depleted stem cell transplant. The receptor's source is a girl aged 2-10 years with aplastic anemia, due to receive a stem cell transplant.

The CDR3 reads CASSQGASGNNEQFF. As DNA, the CDR3 is TGCGCCAGCAGCCAAGGGGCTAGCGGGAACAATGAGCAGTTCTTC. V is TRBV4-1 and J is TRBJ2-1; 9 nucleotides match TRBD2. The CDR3 is 15 amino acids. The germline CDR1 and CDR2 sequences are MGHRA and YSYEKL. V lost 1 base and J lost 5; bases outside the gene matches: 3.